These T cell receptor beta chains were read from a single sample in a study of blood T cells in healthy people across ages. TCRdb re-derived calls from the 5' RACE reads in MiXCR, one entry per CDR3 protein. Of approximately 490,000 distinct CDR3 sequences listed, around 24% are singletons. The data were also submitted as part of a second study, on T cells of mothers and their children.

What was sequenced was blood. The receptors shown here come from a boy between 10 and 17 years old in good health. The CDR3 runs from the conserved cysteine through the conserved F or W. Each record gives: V gene, clone size, D gene, CDR3 length, J gene, CDR3 DNA, CDR3 protein. D genes are given only for firm matches. Part of the rows lack a size; the others show once, few, many or a class for expanded clones.

TRBV28	few	NA	12	TRBJ2-5	TGTGCCAGTCGGCGAGCTGGGGAGACCCAGTACTTC	CASRRAGETQYF
TRBV7-9	NA	NA	15	TRBJ2-4	TGTGCCAGCAGCTTGTCGGTTTCGGACAGAAACATTCAGTACTTC	CASSLSVSDRNIQYF
TRBV11-2	few	TRBD2	16	TRBJ2-1	TGTGCCAGCAGCTTAGCCGGGACTAGCGGGAGCAATGAGCAGTTCTTC	CASSLAGTSGSNEQFF
TRBV5-1	many	NA	14	TRBJ1-4	TGTGCCAGCAGCTTAGTTGGATCTAATGAAAAACTGTTTTTT	CASSLVGSNEKLFF
TRBV11-2	NA	TRBD2	18	TRBJ2-3	TGTGCCAGCAGCTTAATGGGCGGGGGGAGAGGCGGCCCAGATACGCAGTATTTT	CASSLMGGGRGGPDTQYF
TRBV10-3	NA	NA	15	TRBJ2-7	TGTGCCATCAGTGAGTCGAACAGGCCTACCTACGAGCAGTACTTC	CAISESNRPTYEQYF
TRBV29-1	few	NA	12	TRBJ2-2	TGCAGCGTTGTTCAGGTCCCCGGGGAGCTGTTTTTT	CSVVQVPGELFF
TRBV28	few	TRBD2	16	TRBJ2-3	TGTGCCAGCAGTTTCGGGTTGCGGGGGGATCCAGATACGCAGTATTTT	CASSFGLRGDPDTQYF
TRBV6-5	NA	NA	11	TRBJ2-5	TGTGCCAGCAGTTACATCGAGACCCAGTACTTC	CASSYIETQYF
TRBV4-1	NA	NA	14	TRBJ1-5	TGCGCCAGCAGCCAAACTCCTAGCAATCAGCCCCAGCATTTT	CASSQTPSNQPQHF
TRBV4-1	few	NA	13	TRBJ2-7	TGCGCCAGCAGCCAGTCGACAATCCACGAGCAGTACTTC	CASSQSTIHEQYF
TRBV7-9	few	NA	10	TRBJ1-1	TGTGCCAGCAGCCCCAACCGTTTTCTTTTT	CASSPNRFLF
TRBV7-2	many	NA	13	TRBJ2-1	TGTGCCAGCAGATTGACTAGTACCAATGAGCAGTTCTTC	CASRLTSTNEQFF
TRBV20-1	few	NA	12	TRBJ2-5	TGCAGTGCTAGCAGGGGGGCCAATACCCAGTACTTC	CSASRGANTQYF
TRBV5-4	NA	TRBD1	16	TRBJ1-1	TGTGCCAGCAGCACTGGAGGGGGCAGCCGAAACACTGAAGCTTTCTTT	CASSTGGGSRNTEAFF